The sequence of this T cell receptor beta chain was determined in a study of T cells in Graves' hyperthyroidism and ophthalmopathy. Findings of the study overall: Ophthalmopathy cases were set apart from stable hyperthyroidism by a 13 V-J model.

Drawn at first hyperthyroidism diagnosis, the blood sample preceded any ophthalmopathy symptoms. This clonotype was picked up a small number of times. What it recognizes is unknown. Trimming stripped 8 bases from V and 3 bases from J, with 17 bases between. The CDR3 has 14 residues. Germline-derived CDR1 and CDR2 are MNHNS and SASEGT. Authors of the study amplified TCR beta CDR3 regions from RNA transcripts. Primed by the HTBI set, a first-round RT-PCR was run on the TCR CDR3. In TCRdb, the multiplex PCR reads were re-called with MiXCR into one record per CDR3 protein. Of hundreds of thousands of distinct CDR3 sequences in the sample, 18% were seen once.

The chain carries TRBV6-1 and TRBJ2-7, with D uncertain. The sequenced sample consisted of blood. This clonotype was obtained from a woman aged 50 to 65 with Graves' hyperthyroidism that later progressed to Graves' ophthalmopathy. The CDR3 here is CASCPATARYEQYF. The DNA of the CDR3 is TGTGCCAGCTGCCCGGCCACGGCTCGCTACGAGCAGTACTTC.